This T cell receptor (beta chain) stems from a study of cytomegalovirus exposure and HLA in healthy donors. Findings and caveats of the study: In a later analysis, V- and J-gene trimming of beta chains associated with a DCLRE1C missense variant, replicated independently. According to a later analysis, donors in an Asian-associated ancestry cluster reportedly had fewer N-insertions than the roughly 720-donor mean. DRB1 had the most TCR associations and HLA-C the fewest, a later analysis found, with rates varying by HLA locus. The majority of TCR sequences were rare, yet some public TCRs appeared in many donors.

V was cut by 2 bases and J by 2 bases, with 6 bases left in between. Germline CDR1 MDHEN, CDR2 SYDVKM. The CDR3 runs 13 residues. 13 Jbeta primers and 60 Vbeta primers were used for the PCR. Profiled with immunoSEQ multiplex PCR; TCRdb holds only in-frame clones, not every one. The repertoire includes approximately 99,000 clones, around 80% of them detected once, and under 5.5% sits in the top ten. A word on this clone: Antigen specificity is unknown.

Material for sequencing was PBMCs. V usage is TRBV28 and J usage is TRBJ1-2; D uncertain. The TCR comes from a man between 40 and 49 years old in good health and CMV-seropositive. The CDR3 loop is CASSLGQNYGYTF. The DNA for the CDR3 is TGTGCCAGCAGTTTAGGGCAGAACTATGGCTACACCTTC.